This T cell receptor beta chain derives from a study of T cell responses to AZD1222 COVID-19 vaccine. Method: immunoSEQ multiplex PCR; TCRdb's copy keeps in-frame clones and lacks some. The sample yields about 100,000 clones, about 88% seen once. V lost 10 bases and J 2 bases, leaving 15 bases between the germline ends. There are 13 residues in the CDR3. The germline CDR1 and CDR2 sequences are LGHNT and FRNRAP. The chain carries TRBV12-5 and TRBJ2-7; weak D call: TRBD2 (6 bases). The receptor was derived from an adult in good health. This material consisted of peripheral blood, taken on day 0 of AZD1222 vaccination. CDR3 sequence (DNA): TGTGCTACGTCGACGGGGGAACCCTACGAGCAGTACTTC. Protein: CATSTGEPYEQYF. Variable domain in full (rest from reference TRBV12-5 and TRBJ2-7): DARVTQTPRHKVTEMGQEVTMRCQPILGHNTVFWYRQTMMQGLELLAYFRNRAPLDDSGMPKDRFSAEMPDATLATLKIQPSEPRDSAVYFCATSTGEPYEQYFGPGTRLTVT.